Following are 20 T cell receptor beta chains from one sample sequenced in a study of T cells expressing NK-cell markers. With the 5' RACE reads reprocessed, TCRdb shows one record per CDR3 protein and no DNA. This sample contains some 600,000 distinct CDR3 sequences. The source material was blood T cells: a sorted CD56 or NKG2C T cell subset, CD4+ or CD8+ T cells, or bulk PBMC T cells (not recorded which). The receptors originated from a man between 18 and 35 years old in good health.

V is TRBV6-5 and J is TRBJ2-1. There are 13 residues in the CDR3. Germline CDR1 reads MNHEY; CDR2 reads SVGAGI. The CDR3 region is CASSNFNHNEQFF.

V and J are TRBV3-1 and TRBJ1-1; checking the TCRdb D call of TRBD1 is not possible without DNA. CDR1 LGHDT and CDR2 YNNKEL come from the germline V gene (reference sequence). This CDR3 spans 15 amino acids. The CDR3 reads CASSQGLRENTEAFF.

This chain joins TRBV11-2 and TRBJ2-5; TCRdb proposes TRBD1, but this gene call is untestable without DNA. Per the germline V gene, CDR1 is SGHAT and CDR2 is FQNNGV. This CDR3 region has 15 residues. The CDR3 reads CASSSGDRGQETQYF.

This rearrangement joins TRBV5-6 to TRBJ2-7; lacking DNA, the TRBD1 call made by TCRdb goes unchecked. The germline CDR1 and CDR2 sequences are SGHDT and YYEEEE. CDR3 length equals 15 residues. The CDR3 sequence is CASSLSGTGTYEQYF.

The chain is built from TRBV20-1 and TRBJ2-1; TCRdb gives TRBD2 as the D gene, but with no DNA this cannot be confirmed. The CDR3 totals 14 residues. The germline V gene has CDR1 DFQATT and CDR2 SNEGSKA (reference sequence). CDR3 amino acids: CSAREGSGNNEQFF.

The chain links TRBV11-1 to TRBJ2-6; the TRBD1 assignment by TCRdb is unverifiable without DNA. Germline CDR1 and CDR2: SGHAT and FQDESV (reference sequence). This CDR3 has 14 amino acids. CDR3: CASSYGQRANVLTF. The full variable domain, in which reference TRBV11-1 and TRBJ2-6 provide the parts outside the CDR3, is EAEVAQSPRYKITEKSQAVAFWCDPISGHATLYWYRQILGQGPELLVQFQDESVVDDSQLPKDRFSAERLKGVDSTLKIQPAELGDSAMYLCASSYGQRANVLTFGAGSRLTVL.

V and J are TRBV19 and TRBJ1-4; with no DNA, the TCRdb D assignment of TRBD1 cannot be verified. The length of the CDR3 is 15 residues. Germline V gene sequence: CDR1 LNHDA, CDR2 SQIVND (reference sequence). The CDR3 protein is CASGSQGTGREKLFF.

CDR3 protein: CASSQRQGQDTQYF. The chain combines TRBV7-8 with TRBJ2-3; TCRdb names TRBD1, which stays unverified in the absence of DNA. The length of the CDR3 is 14 residues. CDR1 and CDR2 from the germline V gene are SGHVS and FQNEAQ.

V is TRBV6-4 and J is TRBJ2-3. CDR1 is MRHNA and CDR2 is SNTAGT in the germline V gene. The CDR3 has 13 amino acids. Here the CDR3 reads CASSEDHSDTQYF.

The rearrangement joins TRBV3-1 to TRBJ1-2; TCRdb proposes TRBD1, but this gene call is untestable without DNA. The CDR3 runs to 15 residues. Germline V gene sequence: CDR1 LGHDT, CDR2 YNNKEL (reference sequence). CDR3 residues: CASSQVEGRNYGYTF.

The chain uses TRBV24-1 and TRBJ2-2; without DNA, the TCRdb call of TRBD2 cannot be checked. Germline loops: CDR1 KGHDR, CDR2 SFDVKD. This CDR3 has 15 residues. The CDR3 reads CATSDWRTAPGELFF.

V usage is TRBV7-9 and J usage is TRBJ2-3; there is no DNA to check the TCRdb D call of TRBD1. Per the germline V gene, CDR1 is SEHNR and CDR2 is FQNEAQ (reference sequence). This CDR3 has 16 amino acids. CDR3: CASSLEVTGVRDTQYF.

The J gene is TRBJ2-5, the V gene TRBV7-9; TCRdb designates TRBD2, a call that cannot be tested without DNA. CDR3 size: 17 residues. The germline V gene has CDR1 SEHNR and CDR2 FQNEAQ (reference sequence). CDR3 region: CASSFYPARQETETQYF.

The chain uses TRBV7-9 and TRBJ2-3; the TCRdb D gene call, TRBD1, has no DNA to confirm it. The CDR3 runs to 16 residues. Germline V gene lookup returns CDR1 SEHNR and CDR2 FQNEAQ (reference sequence). CDR3 sequence reads: CASRSSGGGGPDTQYF.

The chain uses TRBV7-2 and TRBJ2-7; TCRdb picks TRBD2, but there is no DNA to check that call. CDR1 is SGHTA, CDR2 FQGNSA, per germline. This CDR3 is built from 16 residues. The CDR3: CASSYTSGRADYEQYF.

The chain joins TRBV6-1 to TRBJ1-1; TCRdb outputs TRBD1, but without DNA this stays unchecked. The CDR3 covers 14 residues. Germline CDR1 and CDR2: MNHNS and SASEGT. CDR3 sequence: CASRPNPGVTEAFF.

The gene calls are TRBV9 and TRBJ1-3; TCRdb's D call, TRBD1, is unchecked because there is no DNA. The germline gives CDR1 SGDLS, CDR2 YYNGEE. CDR3 length equals 16 residues. CDR3 sequence reads: CASSVTGGQAGNTIYF.

V and J are TRBV11-3 and TRBJ1-2; there is no DNA to check the TCRdb D call of TRBD1. Per the germline V gene, CDR1 is SGHNT and CDR2 is YENEEA. The CDR3 loop spans 15 amino acids. CDR3: CASSLGGGTAYGYTF.

The chain combines TRBV12-5 with TRBJ2-3; TCRdb's D call, TRBD2, is unchecked because there is no DNA. The CDR3 has 15 amino acids. Germline V gene sequence: CDR1 LGHNT, CDR2 FRNRAP. The chain's CDR3 is CASGSGTSGTDTQYF. The full variable domain, rest sourced from reference TRBV12-5 and TRBJ2-3, is DARVTQTPRHKVTEMGQEVTMRCQPILGHNTVFWYRQTMMQGLELLAYFRNRAPLDDSGMPKDRFSAEMPDATLATLKIQPSEPRDSAVYFCASGSGTSGTDTQYFGPGTRLTVL.

V usage is TRBV6-5 and J usage is TRBJ2-1; TCRdb's assignment of TRBD1 cannot be checked, as there is no DNA. This CDR3 contains 12 residues. Germline CDR1 and CDR2: MNHEY and SVGAGI. This chain's CDR3 is CASSATGNEQFF.